The sequence of this T cell receptor beta chain was determined in a study of T cell responses to AZD1222 COVID-19 vaccine. Profiling relied on immunoSEQ multiplex PCR, and the TCRdb table lists in-frame clones only, not all of them. The sample includes approximately 77,000 clones, about 91% of them seen just once. V was pared by 0 bases and J by 5 bases, with 22 bases of the junction left unmatched. The CDR3 covers 21 residues. Looked up from germline, CDR1 is SGHTA and CDR2 is FQGTGA. This chain links TRBV7-3 with TRBJ2-5; 9 bases are a match to TRBD2. The sequencing here drew on peripheral blood, taken on day 0 of MenACWY control vaccination. The source is an adult in good health. The CDR3 loop is CASSLTLLAGVTTSFQETQYF. The CDR3 nucleotides are TGTGCCAGCAGCTTAACCCTCTTAGCGGGGGTAACGACCAGCTTCCAGGAGACCCAGTACTTC. Drawing the rest from reference TRBV7-3 and TRBJ2-5, the complete variable domain is GAGVSQTPSNKVTEKGKYVELRCDPISGHTALYWYRQSLGQGPEFLIYFQGTGAADDSGLPNDRFFAVRPEGSVSTLKIQRTERGDSAVYLCASSLTLLAGVTTSFQETQYFGPGTRLLVL.